These T cell receptor beta chains were read from a single sample in a study of CXCR3-negative and CXCR3-positive naive CD8 T cells. TCRdb reprocessed the 5' RACE reads, with one entry per CDR3 protein and no DNA. This sample contains approximately 140,000 distinct CDR3 sequences. Material for sequencing was naive CXCR3+ CD8+ T cells from blood. The receptors here all came from a human donor in good health. Some clones in this sample may be carry-over from other donors' samples. CDR3s include the opening cysteine and the closing phenylalanine or tryptophan.

j_call v_call cdr3_aa
TRBJ2-5 TRBV29-1 CSADWLAGVTYQETQYF
TRBJ2-7 TRBV28 CASSRATQNALSEQYF
TRBJ2-7 TRBV15 CATSRDSNTGTGVLEQYF
TRBJ2-5 TRBV4-3 CASSQDTPPSGGTETQYF
TRBJ2-5 TRBV11-2 CASRRAGEETQYF
TRBJ2-7 TRBV4-2 CASSDSGQGYEQYF
TRBJ1-1 TRBV19 CASSQGYMNTEAFF
TRBJ2-7 TRBV6-2/TRBV6-3 CASSYSNSYEQYF
TRBJ2-7 TRBV20-1 CSATDPGLPSYEQYF
TRBJ2-7 TRBV6-6 CASSYSFPLRELVYEQYF
TRBJ1-2 TRBV12-5 CASGPPGQGVDGYTF
TRBJ2-1 TRBV29-1 CSVWRGNEQFF
TRBJ1-6 TRBV6-6 CASSSLTGTPENSPLHF
TRBJ2-6 TRBV12-3/TRBV12-4 CASSLGDSGANVLTF
TRBJ2-3 TRBV27 CASSPGGGTTDTQYF
TRBJ1-1 TRBV12-3/TRBV12-4 CASRMNTEAFF
TRBJ1-6 TRBV7-6 CASSLGRSAESPLHF
TRBJ1-5 TRBV4-1 CSSSPSTDQPQHF
TRBJ1-2 TRBV29-1 CSVHTGGRYGYTF
TRBJ2-1 TRBV7-6 CASSSGPGNEQFF
TRBJ2-3 TRBV7-3 CASSLAAADTQYF
TRBJ2-5 TRBV12-3/TRBV12-4 CASSLEGSEETQYF
TRBJ1-2 TRBV13 CASSPRDRGPGGYTF
TRBJ2-7 TRBV7-9 CASSPSGTNEQYF
TRBJ2-2 TRBV4-1 CASSHGTGVVLTGELFF
TRBJ2-2 TRBV4-1 CASTEGQNTGELFF
TRBJ2-3 TRBV29-1 CSVEDLQGEAGDTDTQYF
TRBJ2-5 TRBV2 CASSVYPGQWETQYF
TRBJ2-7 TRBV7-2 CASSAESTGESEQYF
TRBJ2-2 TRBV9 CASSVATGELFF
TRBJ1-1 TRBV11-3 CASSPWGSMNTEAFF
TRBJ1-1 TRBV21-1 CASSKKPGQVNTEAFF
TRBJ2-5 TRBV28 CASRPLWYQETQYF
TRBJ2-1 TRBV13 CASSPRTSPNNEQFF
TRBJ1-2 TRBV29-1 CSVRPPDPGVGYTF
TRBJ2-1 TRBV7-9 CASSWGADEQFF
TRBJ2-1 TRBV4-3 CASSQVREIPPSYNEQFF
TRBJ2-3 TRBV11-3 CASRAPWGDTQYF
TRBJ1-1 TRBV5-1 CASRGDEMSEAFF
TRBJ2-7 TRBV29-1 CSVESASLEQYF
TRBJ2-5 TRBV28 CASSQQGWETQYF
TRBJ1-1 TRBV13 CASSERGFPEAFF
TRBJ2-7 TRBV27 CASTYYPARGPADEQYF
TRBJ2-1 TRBV27 CASSSGTSAHNEQFF
TRBJ2-7 TRBV11-1 CASSSGGKYEQYF
TRBJ2-7 TRBV12-3/TRBV12-4 CASSHPAREGYEQYF
TRBJ2-5 TRBV27 CASSLSLAGVVLGETQYF
TRBJ2-5 TRBV28 CASSKRERETQYF
TRBJ2-7 TRBV11-2 CASSLLGPAFVQYF
TRBJ2-1 TRBV20-1 CSATPRGGGNEQFF
TRBJ2-3 TRBV5-4 CASLSVGSTDTQYF
TRBJ2-3 TRBV7-9 CASSPPRKSTDTQYF
TRBJ1-2 TRBV28 CASSPIGGFGYTF
TRBJ1-2 TRBV10-3 CAISDNRVDGYTF
TRBJ2-7 TRBV29-1 CSALLAGAYEQYF